This TCR beta chain is from a study of identical twins. Study outcomes and limitations: Zero-insertion analyses might be partly confounded by invariant T cells like MAIT and iNKT. Excess sharing by twins proved weaker in beta out-of-frame sequences.

This CDR3 region has 15 residues. The V segment lost 3 bases and the J segment 1 base; nucleotides outside the gene matches: 5. The V gene's germline CDR1 is MGHDK and CDR2 SYGVNS. The cDNA had a unique molecular identifier and a template-switch universal primer site. TCRdb used MiXCR to reprocess the 5' RACE reads, holding one entry per CDR3 protein. The table lists about 890,000 distinct CDR3 sequences, 9% to 15% of them singletons. For this clonotype: Its target is not known.

The sample was also linked to a second study, of yellow fever vaccine responses in identical twins.

The receptor's source is a woman aged 18-29 years in good health. The genes are TRBV25-1 and TRBJ2-7, with 8 nucleotides matching TRBD1. Sequenced sample: PBMCs. The CDR3 DNA is TGTGCCAGCAGTGACCTCGGACAGGGATCCTACGAGCAGTACTTC. This encodes CASSDLGQGSYEQYF.